The 20 T cell receptor beta chains reported below all come from one sample, sequenced in a study of blood T cell repertoires in COVID-19. Assay used: immunoSEQ multiplex PCR; TCRdb lists only in-frame clones, some missing. Among 140,000 or so clones, 80% to 85% were seen once, and the ten largest hold 7.5% to 8.5%. The sequenced sample was peripheral blood. The receptors were sampled from a human donor in a cohort sampled during active COVID-19.

The chain links TRBV12-3 or TRBV12-4 to TRBJ2-7, with TRBD1 matching over 7 bases. Trimming at V came to 5 bases and at J to 6 bases, leaving 1 base not matched to a gene. The CDR3 is made up of 11 amino acids. The CDR3 coding sequence is TGTGCCAGCAGTGACAGGGCCGAGCAGTACTTC. Its protein product is CASSDRAEQYF.

This clone was seen only once. The chain combines TRBV6-6 with TRBJ2-7; D remains ambiguous. V lost 1 base, J lost 4 bases, and 8 bases lay in between. Germline lookup yields CDR1 MNHNY and CDR2 SVGAGI (reference sequence). The CDR3 loop spans 13 amino acids. CDR3 region: CASSYLTGYEQYF. CDR3 nucleotides: TGTGCCAGCAGTTACTTGACTGGATACGAGCAGTACTTC.

This chain uses TRBV19 with TRBJ1-5; 8 positions match TRBD1. The CDR3 spans 15 residues. Germline CDR1 reads LNHDA; CDR2 reads SQIVND (reference sequence). The V gene end was trimmed by 4 bases and the J gene end by 1 base; junction bases not matched to a gene: 3. The CDR3 DNA reads TGTGCCAGTAGTACAACAGGGGGGAGCAATCAGCCCCAGCATTTT. It codes for CASSTTGGSNQPQHF.

The chain joins TRBV5-1 to TRBJ1-1; 9 nucleotides match TRBD1. Trimming at V came to 4 bases and at J to 5 bases, leaving 6 bases not matched to a gene. This CDR3 region has 14 residues. Germline V gene sequence: CDR1 SGHRS, CDR2 YFSETQ. The CDR3 sequence is CASSRGQGPTEAFF. The CDR3 DNA is TGCGCCAGCAGCCGGGGACAGGGCCCGACTGAAGCTTTCTTT.

This chain links TRBV28 with TRBJ2-7, with TRBD2 as a possible D gene (6 bases). V gave up 10 bases and J gave up 6 bases, with 19 bases separating them. Germline CDR1 MDHEN, CDR2 SYDVKM. The CDR3 spans 13 residues. CDR3 amino acids: CAKLAAPWVEQYF. The DNA for the CDR3 is TGTGCCAAGTTAGCGGCCCCCTGGGTCGAGCAGTACTTC.

This clone has ten or more counts. This chain links TRBV4-1 with TRBJ2-2; TRBD2 is a possible D gene (5 bases). This CDR3 is built from 17 residues. The V and J ends lost 2 bases and 4 bases respectively, with 17 bases between them. Germline V lookup: CDR1 MGHRA, CDR2 YSYEKL. Written as DNA, the CDR3 is TGCGCCAGCAGCCAACAGGACCTGACTACTTTCACCGGGGAGCTGTTTTTT. Its translation is CASSQQDLTTFTGELFF.

CDR3 in amino acids: CSALRGVGYGYTF. The DNA of the CDR3 is TGCAGCGCCCTGCGGGGCGTCGGCTATGGCTACACCTTC. The rearrangement links TRBV29-1 to TRBJ1-2, with TRBD1 as a possible D gene (5 bases). V lost 7 bases and J 4 bases, leaving 16 bases between the germline ends. The CDR3 has 13 residues. Per germline, CDR1 SQVTM and CDR2 ANQGSEA.

This clone was observed a single time. This chain connects TRBV28 to TRBJ1-2; D may be TRBD1 (6 bases). The CDR3 totals 13 residues. In germline, CDR1 is MDHEN, CDR2 SYDVKM. Trimming took 10 bases from V and 4 from J, leaving 16 bases between them. The CDR3 region has the DNA TGTGCCACTAAAGGGGGAGGGCGCTATGGCTACACCTTC. Translating gives CATKGGGRYGYTF.

Here the CDR3 reads CASSYSLGAGEQYF. The CDR3 nucleotides are TGTGCCAGCAGTTACTCTCTGGGTGCGGGGGAGCAGTACTTC. The V call is TRBV6-5, the J call TRBJ2-7; D is possibly TRBD2 (6 bases). Between the trimmed V and J ends, which lost 0 bases and 7 bases, there was a span of 13 bases. The CDR3 spans 14 residues. Per the germline V gene, CDR1 is MNHEY and CDR2 is SVGAGI.

This chain uses TRBV12-3 or TRBV12-4 with TRBJ1-5, with D possibly being TRBD1 (5 bases). The CDR3 has 13 residues. The V and J ends lost 1 base and 7 bases respectively, with 8 bases between them. CDR3 in amino acids: CASSLGDWQPQHF. The CDR3, as DNA: TGTGCCAGCAGTTTAGGGGACTGGCAGCCCCAGCATTTT.

The J gene is TRBJ2-1, the V gene TRBV19; tentative D call: TRBD1 (5 bases). The V gene lost 8 bases and the J gene lost 9 bases, with 17 bases spanning the gap. The germline V gene encodes CDR1 LNHDA and CDR2 SQIVND (reference sequence). CDR3 length: 13 amino acids. The CDR3 DNA sequence: TGTGCCAGTCTCGAGACTGGGGCGCGTGAGCAGTTCTTC. Amino acids: CASLETGAREQFF.

The chain uses TRBV19 and TRBJ2-3; D ambiguous. Between the trimmed V and J ends, which lost 4 bases and 12 bases, there was a span of 11 bases. Germline CDR1 and CDR2: LNHDA and SQIVND (reference sequence). This CDR3 spans 11 amino acids. The CDR3 sequence is CASSTTERQYF. DNA of the CDR3: TGTGCCAGTAGTACGACTGAAAGACAGTATTTT.

This rearrangement joins TRBV6-5 to TRBJ2-1, with 9 bases lining up with TRBD2. Germline V CDR1 and CDR2: MNHEY, SVGAGI. This CDR3 has 16 amino acids. With V trimmed by 0 bases and J by 7 bases, 7 bases remained unmatched. The CDR3, as DNA: TGTGCCAGCAGTTACTCCCAGATTAGCGGGGGTAATGAGCAGTTCTTC. It specifies CASSYSQISGGNEQFF.

The J gene is TRBJ2-1, the V gene TRBV3-1 (or the pseudogene TRBV3-2); the D gene is possibly TRBD2 (7 bases). The V gene's germline CDR1 is LGHDT and CDR2 YNNKEL (reference sequence). The CDR3 spans 16 residues. Trimming took off 4 bases at V and 3 bases at J, with 16 bases between the two ends. Here the CDR3 DNA reads TGTGCCAGCAGCCCGATTAGGGGGGGGATCTACAATGAGCAGTTCTTC. Protein product: CASSPIRGGIYNEQFF.

The CDR3 spells CASSGSRGGPAFF. The CDR3 DNA follows: TGTGCCAGCAGCGGGTCCAGGGGAGGGCCGGCTTTCTTT. This sequence joins TRBV11-3 and TRBJ1-1; perhaps TRBD1 as D (6 bases). Germline lookup yields CDR1 SGHNT and CDR2 YENEEA. CDR3 length: 13 amino acids. V dropped 5 bases and J dropped 11 bases, with 18 bases sitting between them.

This sequence joins TRBV11-2 and TRBJ2-2; D not certain. The CDR3 runs 15 residues. The V end was cut by 5 bases, the J end by 0 bases, with 10 bases between. Per the germline V gene, CDR1 is SGHAT and CDR2 is FQNNGV. The CDR3 nucleotides read TGTGCCAGCAGCCCGAGGTACTCGAACACCGGGGAGCTGTTTTTT. Translation gives CASSPRYSNTGELFF.

V usage is TRBV25-1 and J usage is TRBJ1-3; 8 nucleotides agree with TRBD1. J lost 7 bases, V lost 0 bases, and 5 bases had no gene match. Germline V gene lookup returns CDR1 MGHDK and CDR2 SYGVNS. The CDR3 contains 15 residues. This chain's CDR3 is CASSEYRTGLNTIYF. The CDR3, as DNA: TGTGCCAGCAGTGAATACAGGACAGGGCTGAACACCATATATTTT. Together with reference TRBV25-1 and TRBJ1-3, the CDR3 gives the full variable domain: EADIYQTPRYLVIGTGKKITLECSQTMGHDKMYWYQQDPGMELHLIHYSYGVNSTEKGDLSSESTVSRIRTEHFPLTLESARPSHTSQYLCASSEYRTGLNTIYFGEGSWLTVV.

This chain joins TRBV5-4 and TRBJ1-1; 11 positions match TRBD1. CDR1 SGHNT and CDR2 YYREEE come from the germline V gene (reference sequence). The CDR3 is 15 amino acids. With 4 bases clipped from V and 3 bases from J, the junction kept 5 bases outside the gene matches. The CDR3 DNA sequence: TGTGCCAGCAGCCTACGGACAGGGGGCGACACTGAAGCTTTCTTT. Translating it yields CASSLRTGGDTEAFF.

This chain connects TRBV14 to TRBJ1-1, with 10 bases aligning to TRBD1. This CDR3 spans 16 amino acids. Trimming removed 4 bases from V and 5 bases from J; junction bases left unmatched: 10. From germline, CDR1 is SGHDN and CDR2 FVKESK. CDR3 amino acids: CASSRGTGTGVTEAFF. As DNA, the CDR3 is TGTGCCAGCAGCCGAGGAACCGGGACAGGGGTGACTGAAGCTTTCTTT.

This clone has a handful of counts. The rearrangement links TRBV6-5 to TRBJ2-7; 9 bases are shared with TRBD1. J gave up 2 bases and V 5 bases, and 7 bases lay outside the gene matches. The germline V gene has CDR1 MNHEY and CDR2 SVGAGI. The CDR3 spans 15 residues. The CDR3 is CASSKPGQGTYEQYF. In nucleotides, the CDR3 is TGTGCCAGCAGTAAACCGGGACAGGGAACCTACGAGCAGTACTTC.